Only one count was recorded for the clone carrying this T cell receptor beta chain. The repertoire was sequenced with immunoSEQ multiplex PCR; TCRdb's copy has only in-frame clones and lacks some. The sample has 74,000 or so clones; 75% to 95% are singletons. These data originate in a study of technical replicates of blood from a handful of donors. The receptor comes from a human donor in good health. The sequencing sample was made of T cells isolated from PBMCs.

CDR3 sequence reads: CASSLTGGYEQYF. Here the CDR3 DNA reads TGTGCCAGCAGTTTGACAGGGGGCTACGAGCAGTACTTC. The rearrangement uses TRBV27 and TRBJ2-5; 9 nucleotides line up with TRBD1. The J call is uncertain, as TRBJ2-7 better fits the DNA end. CDR3 length: 13 amino acids. Germline V lookup: CDR1 MNHEY, CDR2 SMNVEV (reference sequence).